These 2 T cell receptor beta chains were sequenced from one sample in a study of cytomegalovirus exposure and HLA in healthy donors. The PCR contained 60 Vbeta and 13 Jbeta primers. The method was immunoSEQ multiplex PCR; TCRdb's version includes in-frame clones alone and lacks a portion of them. Of tens of thousands of clones in the sample, about 7.6% were seen once. The sequencing input was PBMCs. The source of these receptors is a man over 45 in good health and CMV-seronegative.

The sample holds a few counts of this clone. The chain joins TRBV15 to TRBJ2-1; 10 nucleotides align to TRBD1. The V gene end was trimmed by 0 bases and the J gene end by 8 bases; junction bases not matched to a gene: 10. Germline lookup yields CDR1 LNHNV and CDR2 YYDKDF (reference sequence). The CDR3 consists of 17 residues. CDR3 DNA: TGTGCCACCAGCAGAGATGTTGGGACAGGGGCATGGGATGAGCAGTTCTTC. Protein sequence: CATSRDVGTGAWDEQFF.

This sequence joins TRBV25-1 and TRBJ1-6; D is perhaps TRBD1 (6 bases). The V gene's germline CDR1 is MGHDK and CDR2 SYGVNS. V lost 3 bases and J 0 bases, leaving 15 bases between the germline ends. The CDR3 has 18 residues. This CDR3 is CASSETGHRSSYNSPLHF. As DNA, the CDR3 is TGTGCCAGCAGTGAGACGGGACATAGGAGCTCCTATAATTCACCCCTCCACTTT.